The T cell receptor beta chain described here comes from a study of cytomegalovirus exposure and HLA in healthy donors. About the study: The roughly 130 validation repertoires used the same platform as the roughly 670 first-cohort repertoires (as reported by a later analysis).

Notes on this clone: Its antigen is unknown.

Study results and limitations: Listed as cytomegalovirus-associated were about 160 TCR beta chains. Through in vitro validation, three CMV-associated chains were shown to be specific for CMV antigens.

The CDR3 totals 14 residues. Trimming left V 4 bases short and J 2 bases short, with 10 bases between. Germline CDR1 is LGHNA and CDR2 is YNFKEQ. Only in-frame clones appear in the TCRdb table, and some are missing; sequencing was by immunoSEQ multiplex PCR. Altogether some 130,000 clones are present, approximately 82% being singletons, with the ten largest covering roughly 27%. Sequences were obtained from PBMCs. The sequence derives from a man under 40 in good health and CMV-seropositive. V is TRBV4-2 and J is TRBJ2-3; D might be TRBD2 (5 bases). CDR3 nucleotides: TGTGCCAGCAGCCCAGGACTCCTCACAGATACGCAGTATTTT. Encoded protein: CASSPGLLTDTQYF.